The next 28 T cell receptor beta chains were all read from a single sample in a study of Graves' ophthalmopathy and Graves' hyperthyroidism. Amplified material comprised TCR beta CDR3 regions derived from RNA transcripts. RT-PCR was first run with HTBI primers, then multiplex PCR in a second round. TCRdb re-analysed the multiplex PCR reads in MiXCR, keeping a single row per CDR3 protein. The repertoire holds hundreds of thousands of distinct CDR3 sequences, 20% to 25% seen once, with around 3.1% in the top ten. Input material: peripheral blood. The source of these receptors is a woman aged 18-35 years with stable Graves' hyperthyroidism.

The V and J genes are TRBV18 and TRBJ2-7; 8 bases match TRBD1. Germline assignment: CDR1 KGHSH and CDR2 LQKENI. J lost 3 bases, V lost 6 bases, and 4 bases had no gene match. The CDR3 contains 13 residues. This CDR3 reads CASSGQGLYEQYF. The CDR3 coding sequence is TGTGCCAGCTCCGGACAGGGACTCTACGAGCAGTACTTC. Looking up the rest from reference TRBV18 and TRBJ2-7 gives the full variable domain: NAGVMQNPRHLVRRRGQEARLRCSPMKGHSHVYWYRQLPEEGLKFMVYLQKENIIDESGMPKERFSAEFPKEGPSILRIQQVVRGDSAAYFCASSGQGLYEQYFGPGTRLTVT.

This clonotype showed up many times. This chain uses TRBV6-1 with TRBJ2-7; D is uncertain. Looked up from germline, CDR1 is MNHNS and CDR2 is SASEGT. V gave up 5 bases and J gave up 5 bases, with 13 bases separating them. CDR3 size: 13 residues. The CDR3 region is CASSQRSPDEQYF. The CDR3, as DNA: TGTGCCAGCAGTCAACGAAGTCCCGACGAGCAGTACTTC.

This clonotype has a count of ten or more. This chain uses TRBV7-8 with TRBJ2-7; the D gene is possibly TRBD2 (6 bases). This CDR3 region has 14 residues. V lost 2 bases and J 6 bases, leaving 14 bases between the germline ends. The V gene's germline CDR1 is SGHVS and CDR2 FQNEAQ. The CDR3 loop reads CASSLIPGVGEQYF. In nucleotides, the CDR3 is TGTGCCAGCAGCTTAATTCCGGGAGTAGGCGAGCAGTACTTC.

This clonotype was detected a few times. The V and J genes are TRBV24-1 and TRBJ1-1, with unresolved D. The CDR3 is made up of 13 amino acids. CDR1 and CDR2 from the germline V gene are KGHDR and SFDVKD. V lost 8 bases and J lost 5, with 14 bases in between. In DNA, the CDR3 is TGTGCCACCATAAACGAAAAGATGACTGAAGCTTTCTTT. Its translation: CATINEKMTEAFF.

This clonotype was observed a handful of times. This chain links TRBV3-1 with TRBJ1-2; D is undetermined. CDR1 and CDR2 from the germline V gene are LGHDT and YNNKEL (reference sequence). This CDR3 is 15 amino acids long. Trimming cost V 1 base and J 8 bases, with 17 bases left between them. CDR3 residues: CASSQVKAFVGGYTF. The CDR3 bases are TGTGCCAGCAGCCAAGTTAAAGCATTTGTCGGCGGCTACACCTTC.

The rearrangement joins TRBV6-1 to TRBJ2-7; 9 nucleotides match TRBD2. The junction had 12 bases not matched to a gene; V was cut back by 11 bases and J by 4 bases. This CDR3 has 14 residues. From germline, CDR1 is MNHNS and CDR2 SASEGT. The CDR3 sequence: CAAAGSGGLYEQYF. CDR3 nucleotide sequence: TGTGCCGCTGCCGGTAGCGGGGGCCTGTACGAGCAGTACTTC.

This clonotype was counted a single time. This chain connects TRBV11-2 to TRBJ2-7, with TRBD2 identical over 12 bases. The CDR3 consists of 16 residues. Germline CDR1 and CDR2: SGHAT and FQNNGV. J was trimmed by 2 bases and V by 6 bases; bases with no gene match: 8. CDR3 in DNA: TGTGCCAGCAGTGGGGGGACTAGCGGGCCGACCTACGAGCAGTACTTC. Amino acids: CASSGGTSGPTYEQYF.

This clonotype was counted many times. The gene calls are TRBV10-3 and TRBJ2-7; tentatively, D is TRBD2 (6 bases). Germline V gene sequence: CDR1 ENHRY, CDR2 SYGVKD. This CDR3 comprises 14 residues. Trimming cost V 6 bases and J 7 bases, with 19 bases left between them. CDR3 region: CAIREGPYSGEQYF. In nucleotides, the CDR3 is TGTGCCATCAGGGAGGGGCCCTACTCGGGAGAGCAGTACTTC.

A few counts support this clonotype. This chain joins TRBV7-3 and TRBJ2-5; D uncertain. Germline CDR1 is SGHTA and CDR2 is FQGTGA. With 1 base removed from V and 5 bases from J, the gap between germline ends came to 8 bases. CDR3 length equals 13 residues. The CDR3 bases are TGTGCCAGCAGCTTAAAACGCTCGGAGACCCAGTACTTC. Protein product: CASSLKRSETQYF.

This chain links TRBV6-1 with TRBJ1-2; 10 nucleotides match TRBD1. CDR3 length equals 14 residues. V gave up 6 bases and J gave up 8 bases; unmatched junction bases: 9. Germline values: CDR1 MNHNS, CDR2 SASEGT. The chain's CDR3 is CASRGTGESEGYTF. CDR3 sequence (DNA): TGTGCCAGCAGAGGGACAGGGGAGTCGGAGGGCTACACCTTC.

This clonotype came up many times. J is TRBJ2-2 and V is TRBV28, with D perhaps assigned TRBD1 or TRBD2 (5 bases each). This CDR3 region has 17 residues. CDR1 and CDR2 (germline): MDHEN, SYDVKM. V was shortened by 5 bases and J by 5 bases, with 21 bases between the two germline ends. The DNA of the CDR3 is TGTGCCAGCAGTCTTCCGGGGCGCTGGTTCGGAACCGGGGAGCTGTTTTTT. The encoded protein is CASSLPGRWFGTGELFF. The full variable domain, in which reference TRBV28 and TRBJ2-2 provide the parts outside the CDR3, is DVKVTQSSRYLVKRTGEKVFLECVQDMDHENMFWYRQDPGLGLRLIYFSYDVKMKEKGDIPEGYSVSREKKERFSLILESASTNQTSMYLCASSLPGRWFGTGELFFGEGSRLTVL.

This clonotype was recorded a few times. The chain joins TRBV20-1 to TRBJ1-1; a possible D gene is TRBD1 (5 bases). CDR1 and CDR2 from the germline V gene are DFQATT and SNEGSKA (reference sequence). The CDR3 extends over 15 amino acids. V was shortened by 0 bases and J by 0 bases, with 11 bases between the two germline ends. CDR3 nucleotide sequence: TGCAGTGCTAGAGATCCCCAGGGCTTGAACACTGAAGCTTTCTTT. Residues: CSARDPQGLNTEAFF.

With regard to this clonotype: Just one base apart from a much larger clone, this may be a read error. V and J are TRBV20-1 and TRBJ1-1; D unclear. The CDR3 runs to 15 residues. Germline CDR1 and CDR2: DFQATT and SNEGSKA (reference sequence). CDR3 in DNA: TGCAGTCCAGTGGAGATCCGGGGAATGAACACTGAAGCTTGCTTT. It yields the protein CSPVEIRGMNTEACF.

V usage is TRBV12-3 or TRBV12-4 and J usage is TRBJ1-3; 7 bases line up with TRBD1. CDR3 length equals 15 residues. J gave up 4 bases and V 5 bases, and 8 bases lay outside the gene matches. CDR3 bases: TGTGCCAGCAGTCAAACCGGGACAGTCGGAAACACCATATATTTT. The encoded protein is CASSQTGTVGNTIYF.

This chain uses TRBV6-5 with TRBJ1-1; TRBD1 is a possible D gene (5 bases). Germline assignment: CDR1 MNHEY and CDR2 SVGAGI. This CDR3 spans 15 amino acids. The V and J ends lost 0 bases and 12 bases respectively, with 20 bases between them. Here the CDR3 DNA reads TGTGCCAGCAGTTACTCATACTCGGCGGCAGGGAAACCTTTCTTT. Its translation is CASSYSYSAAGKPFF.

Only a few counts were recorded for this clonotype. The chain employs TRBV27 and TRBJ1-2; the D gene is possibly TRBD1 (6 bases). In germline, CDR1 is MNHEY, CDR2 SMNVEV (reference sequence). The CDR3 extends over 14 amino acids. Trimming pared 6 bases from V and 7 bases from J, leaving 18 bases between. The chain's CDR3 is CASSQRTGYGGYTF. DNA of the CDR3: TGTGCCAGCAGCCAACGTACAGGGTATGGTGGCTACACCTTC.

This clonotype was recorded many times. The chain links TRBV12-3 or TRBV12-4 to TRBJ2-5; D uncertain. Trimming took off 6 bases at V and 2 bases at J, with 7 bases between the two ends. CDR3 length: 12 residues. The CDR3 sequence: CASRERQETQYF. CDR3 nucleotides: TGTGCCAGCAGAGAAAGGCAAGAGACCCAGTACTTC.

This chain uses TRBV27 with TRBJ2-5, with 9 positions matching TRBD2. This CDR3 has 15 amino acids. Germline V gene sequence: CDR1 MNHEY, CDR2 SMNVEV (reference sequence). After removal of 6 bases from V and 5 bases from J, the junction contained 10 bases not matched to a gene. CDR3 sequence: CASRRAGGSRETQYF. DNA of the CDR3: TGTGCCAGCAGGCGGGCGGGGGGGAGTCGGGAGACCCAGTACTTC.

J is TRBJ1-2 and V is TRBV11-2, with D uncertain. The germline CDR1 and CDR2 sequences are SGHAT and FQNNGV. This CDR3 is 15 amino acids long. V shed 6 bases and J shed 5 bases, with 19 bases lying between them. The CDR3 DNA reads as TGTGCCAGCAGTTACCCTCGGGCCGGATGGTATGGCTACACCTTC. Translated, it gives CASSYPRAGWYGYTF.

This clonotype was observed at least ten times. This chain links TRBV11-2 with TRBJ2-5, with TRBD1 identical over 9 bases. Looked up from germline, CDR1 is SGHAT and CDR2 is FQNNGV. The junction had 6 bases not matched to a gene; V was cut back by 2 bases and J by 5 bases. CDR3 length equals 15 residues. The CDR3 sequence: CASSLPGQGTETQYF. The CDR3 DNA reads as TGTGCCAGCAGCTTACCGGGACAGGGAACGGAGACCCAGTACTTC.

This clonotype was counted many times. The rearrangement uses TRBV30 and TRBJ2-7, with D tentatively TRBD1 (6 bases). Germline V gene data show CDR1 as GTSNPN and CDR2 as SVGIG (reference sequence). Trimming stripped 4 bases from V and 3 bases from J, with 10 bases between. The CDR3 runs to 12 residues. The CDR3 coding sequence is TGTGCCTGGAACAAACAGGGCTACGAGCAGTACTTC. It encodes CAWNKQGYEQYF.

This clonotype came up many times. This chain links TRBV11-2 with TRBJ2-6; possible D gene TRBD1, 5 bases. The V end lost 4 bases, the J end lost 0 bases, and 13 bases lay between the germline ends. CDR1 is SGHAT, CDR2 FQNNGV, per germline. The CDR3 extends over 17 amino acids. The DNA for the CDR3 is TGTGCCAGCAGCTCTTGGGGCGTTTACTCTGGGGCCAACGTCCTGACTTTC. Protein product: CASSSWGVYSGANVLTF.

In this sample, this clonotype turned up many times. The chain uses TRBV12-3 or TRBV12-4 and TRBJ1-1; 7 bases are a match to TRBD1. Losses at the gene ends were 5 bases for V and 4 bases for J; bases not matched to a gene: 10. The CDR3 sequence is 15 residues long. The CDR3 here is CASSPTQGHSTEAFF. CDR3 in DNA: TGTGCCAGCAGTCCAACACAGGGGCATAGCACTGAAGCTTTCTTT.

This clonotype was detected ten times or more. This sequence joins TRBV6-1 and TRBJ1-5; weak D call: TRBD1 (5 bases). Deletions cut 7 bases from V and 5 bases from J, with 9 bases between. The CDR3 consists of 12 residues. CDR1 is MNHNS and CDR2 is SASEGT in the germline V gene. The CDR3 region has the DNA TGTGCCAGCACAGGGCTGGATCAGCCCCAGCATTTT. It translates to CASTGLDQPQHF.

The rearrangement links TRBV28 to TRBJ2-5; D may be TRBD1 or TRBD2 (5 bases each). Germline V gene data show CDR1 as MDHEN and CDR2 as SYDVKM. The CDR3 is made up of 14 amino acids. V was clipped by 6 bases and J by 4 bases, with 15 bases between them. CDR3 region: CASSCDSGLETQYF. In nucleotides, the CDR3 is TGTGCCAGCAGCTGTGACTCGGGGCTAGAGACCCAGTACTTC.

This clonotype was detected ten times or more. The V gene is TRBV7-9, the J gene TRBJ1-1; tentative D call: TRBD1 (5 bases). Deletions cut 5 bases from V and 1 base from J, with 14 bases between. The CDR3 has 15 residues. Germline V CDR1 and CDR2: SEHNR, FQNEAQ (reference sequence). Here the CDR3 DNA reads TGTGCCAGCAGCACTAAGAGGGGCCAGAACACTGAAGCTTTCTTT. Translating it yields CASSTKRGQNTEAFF.

This clonotype occurred a few times. The chain is built from TRBV2 and TRBJ1-4; D is perhaps TRBD1 (5 bases). This CDR3 comprises 15 residues. The germline V and J ends were trimmed by 4 bases and 3 bases, with 12 bases remaining between them. The germline gives CDR1 SNHLY, CDR2 FYNNEI. The CDR3 region has the DNA TGTGCCAGCAGTGCAGGGTTATCGGCTAATGAAAAACTGTTTTTT. Protein product: CASSAGLSANEKLFF.

The rearrangement links TRBV30 to TRBJ2-6, with D possibly matching TRBD1 (5 bases). Trimming took 7 bases from V and 1 from J, leaving 17 bases between them. Per germline, CDR1 GTSNPN and CDR2 SVGIG (reference sequence). The CDR3 has 16 amino acids. The CDR3 sequence: CASQEGSGSGANVLTF. For the CDR3, the DNA is TGTGCCTCACAGGAAGGTAGTGGGTCTGGGGCCAACGTCCTGACTTTC.